The clone carrying this TCR beta chain showed up just once. As yet, its antigen is unknown. CDR3 length: 12 amino acids. Trimming left V 7 bases short and J 10 bases short, with 13 bases between. Germline assignment: CDR1 SGHVS and CDR2 FNYEAQ. Libraries were prepared by immunoSEQ multiplex PCR; TCRdb keeps only in-frame clonotypes and omits some of them. The data show roughly 890,000 clones, 80% to 95% seen once. This record belongs to a study of shared clonotypes between healthy human individuals. Whole-study context: Participating donors consisted of a couple of women and a few men aged 18 to 49.

The naive CD8 subset, CD45RO-negative cells positively selected for CCR7, excluded terminally differentiated effector memory CD45RA+ cells. The study's findings and limits: Sequencing depth was predicted to influence how clonotypes are shared among donors. Sorted-subset samples were not fully sequenced, rarefaction indicated.

The TCR comes from a man aged 25 to 45 in good health. This chain connects TRBV7-6 to TRBJ2-2, with a weak D call TRBD2 (5 bases). Material: naive CD8+ T cells sorted from blood. CDR3 DNA: TGTGCCAGCACCCCGGGGTCCCAGGAGCTGTTTTTT. This sequence encodes CASTPGSQELFF.